These 30 T cell receptor beta chains came from one sample sequenced in a study of cytomegalovirus exposure and HLA in healthy donors. Amplification used 60 Vbeta primers and 13 Jbeta primers. The protocol was immunoSEQ multiplex PCR, while the TCRdb copy is restricted to in-frame clones and leaves out a portion. The sample consists of about 200,000 clones, around 83% of them appearing once. The specimen sequenced was PBMCs. These receptor sequences come from a woman between 18 and 29 years old in good health and CMV-seronegative.

This clone was recorded a few times. This chain links TRBV19 with TRBJ1-1; D not certain. Trimming removed 5 bases at V and 1 base at J, with 8 bases between. The CDR3 has 13 amino acids. Germline V gene sequence: CDR1 LNHDA, CDR2 SQIVND (reference sequence). Here the CDR3 DNA reads TGTGCCAGTAGTTTTACTGGGAACACTGAAGCTTTCTTT. This sequence encodes CASSFTGNTEAFF.

CDR3: CASSRTGDHNEQFF. The CDR3 nucleotides are TGTGCCAGCAGCCGGACAGGGGACCACAATGAGCAGTTCTTC. The V call is TRBV5-6, the J call TRBJ2-1; TRBD1 matches 9 bases. Losses at the gene ends were 4 bases for V and 5 bases for J; bases not matched to a gene: 4. The germline V gene has CDR1 SGHDT and CDR2 YYEEEE. CDR3 length: 14 residues.

The chain joins TRBV19 to TRBJ1-5, with D maybe TRBD1 (5 bases). The length of the CDR3 is 16 residues. The germline V gene has CDR1 LNHDA and CDR2 SQIVND (reference sequence). V dropped 5 bases and J dropped 0 bases, with 14 bases sitting between them. CDR3 DNA: TGTGCCAGTAGTCGTTATGGGGCTTATAGCAATCAGCCCCAGCATTTT. Translated, it gives CASSRYGAYSNQPQHF. The full variable domain, its missing parts supplied by reference TRBV19 and TRBJ1-5, is DGGITQSPKYLFRKEGQNVTLSCEQNLNHDAMYWYRQDPGQGLRLIYYSQIVNDFQKGDIAEGYSVSREKKESFPLTVTSAQKNPTAFYLCASSRYGAYSNQPQHFGDGTRLSIL.

This rearrangement joins TRBV6-5 to TRBJ1-5; 7 bases line up with TRBD1. The V gene's germline CDR1 is MNHEY and CDR2 SVGAGI. V lost 7 bases to trimming and J lost 6 bases; unmatched junction nucleotides: 6. This CDR3 comprises 13 residues. The CDR3 spells CASTIQGSQPQHF. CDR3 DNA sequence: TGTGCCAGCACCATACAGGGGAGTCAGCCCCAGCATTTT.

The chain recombines TRBV19 with TRBJ2-6; tentatively, D is TRBD1 (5 bases). The CDR3 extends over 15 amino acids. Trimming took 4 bases from V and 2 from J, leaving 9 bases between them. Looked up from germline, CDR1 is LNHDA and CDR2 is SQIVND (reference sequence). CDR3 protein: CASSRQGTGANVLTF. Written as DNA, the CDR3 is TGTGCCAGTAGTAGGCAGGGCACTGGGGCCAACGTCCTGACTTTC. Together with reference TRBV19 and TRBJ2-6, the CDR3 gives the full variable domain: DGGITQSPKYLFRKEGQNVTLSCEQNLNHDAMYWYRQDPGQGLRLIYYSQIVNDFQKGDIAEGYSVSREKKESFPLTVTSAQKNPTAFYLCASSRQGTGANVLTFGAGSRLTVL.

V usage is TRBV2 and J usage is TRBJ2-4; the D gene is possibly TRBD1 (6 bases). In germline, CDR1 is SNHLY, CDR2 FYNNEI. The CDR3 has 14 residues. Trimming shortened V by 5 bases and J by 7 bases, and 15 bases separated the two germline ends. The CDR3 loop is CASSSQGRGNIQYF. The DNA of the CDR3 is TGTGCCAGCAGTTCCCAGGGGCGCGGGAACATTCAGTACTTC. Full variable domain (rest looked up from reference TRBV2 and TRBJ2-4): EPEVTQTPSHQVTQMGQEVILRCVPISNHLYFYWYRQILGQKVEFLVSFYNNEISEKSEIFDDQFSVERPDGSNFTLKIRSTKLEDSAMYFCASSSQGRGNIQYFGAGTRLSVL.

V gene TRBV30 combines with J gene TRBJ1-3, with unresolved D. Germline V CDR1 and CDR2: GTSNPN, SVGIG (reference sequence). V lost 4 bases and J 2 bases, leaving 9 bases between the germline ends. This CDR3 is 13 amino acids long. CDR3 residues: CAWTRGPGNTIYF. In nucleotides, the CDR3 is TGTGCCTGGACCCGAGGGCCTGGAAACACCATATATTTT.

The rearrangement uses TRBV9 and TRBJ2-3, with 8 bases matching TRBD2. This CDR3 has 15 amino acids. V was clipped by 6 bases and J by 0 bases; unmatched bases: 6. Germline CDR1 reads SGDLS; CDR2 reads YYNGEE. The CDR3 sequence is CASTQLAASTDTQYF. CDR3 DNA sequence: TGTGCCAGCACCCAACTAGCGGCCAGCACAGATACGCAGTATTTT.

This clone is a singleton in its sample. The V gene is TRBV11-2, the J gene TRBJ1-2; unclear D gene. V was cut by 4 bases and J by 6 bases, with 9 bases left in between. Germline CDR1 is SGHAT and CDR2 is FQNNGV. The CDR3 has 12 residues. The CDR3 coding sequence is TGTGCCAGCAGCTCCCCTGGCCATGGCTACACCTTC. Its protein is CASSSPGHGYTF.

V is TRBV19 and J is TRBJ1-2; no firm D call. CDR1 and CDR2 (germline): LNHDA, SQIVND (reference sequence). The V end was cut by 10 bases, the J end by 4 bases, with 28 bases between. CDR3 length equals 17 residues. The CDR3 region is CATQEGNQLGLGYGYTF. DNA for the CDR3: TGTGCCACCCAGGAGGGCAATCAGTTGGGGTTGGGCTATGGCTACACCTTC. Supplemented by reference TRBV19 and TRBJ1-2, the full variable domain reads DGGITQSPKYLFRKEGQNVTLSCEQNLNHDAMYWYRQDPGQGLRLIYYSQIVNDFQKGDIAEGYSVSREKKESFPLTVTSAQKNPTAFYLCATQEGNQLGLGYGYTFGSGTRLTVV.

As DNA, the CDR3 is TGTGCCATCAGGGGCAGGAGAGCGGGAGGGTACTACAATGAGCAGTTCTTC. Protein: CAIRGRRAGGYYNEQFF. This sequence joins TRBV10-3 and TRBJ2-1; 10 nucleotides agree with TRBD2. V dropped 6 bases and J dropped 3; count of bases not matched to a gene: 11. Germline V gene lookup returns CDR1 ENHRY and CDR2 SYGVKD. This CDR3 spans 17 amino acids.

This sequence joins TRBV28 and TRBJ1-1, with 9 bases identical to TRBD1. Germline CDR1 is MDHEN and CDR2 is SYDVKM. The V and J ends lost 7 bases and 5 bases, in that order; junction bases with no gene match: 20. The CDR3 consists of 18 residues. CDR3 DNA: TGTGCCAGCAAGGTTGAGGGACAGGGATTTTTTCCGGGAACTGAAGCTTTCTTT. It translates to CASKVEGQGFFPGTEAFF.

Comments on this clone: One junction end does not reproduce the germline sequence, and a read error may be involved. This sequence joins TRBV13 and TRBJ2-2, with D possibly TRBD2 on 5 matching bases. This CDR3 has 14 amino acids. Germline V lookup: CDR1 PRHDT, CDR2 FYEKMQ (reference sequence). DNA for the CDR3: TGTGCCAGCAGCTTACAGGCTAGCACCGGGGAGCTGCTTTTT. Translation gives CASSLQASTGELLF.

V gene TRBV28 combines with J gene TRBJ2-6; D unclear. The CDR3 runs to 14 residues. The germline gives CDR1 MDHEN, CDR2 SYDVKM. V lost 6 bases and J 4 bases, leaving 10 bases between the germline ends. CDR3 nucleotide sequence: TGTGCCAGCAGGGGCCCGGAAGGGGCCAACGTCCTGACTTTC. This encodes CASRGPEGANVLTF.

The rearrangement links TRBV7-9 to TRBJ1-1, with 8 bases matching TRBD1. CDR1 is SEHNR and CDR2 is FQNEAQ in the germline V gene (reference sequence). The CDR3 length is 17 residues. V trimming: 5 bases; J trimming: 7 bases; junction bases outside the gene matches: 18. The CDR3 region is CASSPRVGMTGVDEAFF. CDR3 bases: TGTGCCAGCAGCCCTAGAGTCGGAATGACAGGGGTCGATGAAGCTTTCTTT.

This clone came up once. This chain uses TRBV5-1 with TRBJ2-3; the match to TRBD2 covers 8 bases. CDR3 length: 19 amino acids. The germline CDR1 and CDR2 sequences are SGHRS and YFSETQ. V shed 0 bases, J shed 0 bases, and the junction held 12 bases outside the gene matches. In DNA, the CDR3 is TGCGCCAGCAGCTTGGCCCCCCTAGCGGGCACGACTAGCACAGATACGCAGTATTTT. Its translation is CASSLAPLAGTTSTDTQYF.

V gene TRBV10-1 combines with J gene TRBJ2-3; 10 bases map to TRBD2. CDR3 length: 15 residues. Germline V lookup: CDR1 WNHNN, CDR2 SYGVQD (reference sequence). The trim removed 5 bases at V and 4 bases at J, leaving 6 bases unmatched. CDR3 region: CASSSSGRRSDTQYF. The CDR3 DNA reads TGCGCCAGCAGTAGTAGCGGGAGGCGGTCAGATACGCAGTATTTT.

This clone was observed a few times. The gene calls are TRBV7-8 and TRBJ2-4; 7 bases align to TRBD1. After removal of 1 base from V and 0 bases from J, the junction contained 6 bases not matched to a gene. This CDR3 comprises 17 residues. The germline V gene has CDR1 SGHVS and CDR2 FQNEAQ. The CDR3 sequence: CASSLETGRIAKNIQYF. CDR3 bases: TGTGCCAGCAGCTTAGAGACAGGGCGTATAGCCAAAAACATTCAGTACTTC.

The rearrangement links TRBV18 to TRBJ2-5; D call uncertain. Trimming left V 2 bases short and J 3 bases short, with 16 bases between. CDR3 length: 16 residues. Germline V gives CDR1 KGHSH, CDR2 LQKENI. The DNA for the CDR3 is TGTGCCAGCTCACCAGGTGGGCGAGAGTACGAAGAGACCCAGTACTTC. Translated: CASSPGGREYEETQYF.

The genes are TRBV7-9 and TRBJ2-7; TRBD2 aligns across 10 bases. CDR1 SEHNR and CDR2 FQNEAQ come from the germline V gene (reference sequence). The CDR3 runs 14 residues. The V gene end was trimmed by 8 bases and the J gene end by 1 base; junction bases not matched to a gene: 5. CDR3 bases: TGTGCCAGCGACGAACTAGCGGGATCCTACGAGCAGTACTTC. Translating gives CASDELAGSYEQYF.

This clone was recorded a few times. The V call is TRBV4-3, the J call TRBJ2-7, with TRBD2 identical over 9 bases. The V and J ends lost 6 bases and 5 bases, in that order; junction bases with no gene match: 8. The CDR3 is 14 residues long. Per the germline V gene, CDR1 is LGHNA and CDR2 is YSLEER. CDR3 DNA: TGCGCCAGCAGTCTGGCGGGAGGGAACGACGAGCAGTACTTC. Amino acid sequence: CASSLAGGNDEQYF.

This chain joins TRBV7-9 and TRBJ2-7, with 9 positions matching TRBD1. CDR1 is SEHNR, CDR2 FQNEAQ, per germline (reference sequence). The ends lost 4 bases at V and 3 bases at J; junction bases unmatched: 4. This CDR3 spans 14 amino acids. CDR3 sequence: CASSSGTGIYEQYF. The CDR3 DNA is TGTGCCAGCAGCTCCGGGACAGGGATCTACGAGCAGTACTTC.

CDR3 nucleotides: TGTGCCAGCAGCCCCTACACAGATACGCAGTATTTT. Translating gives CASSPYTDTQYF. The chain joins TRBV11-3 to TRBJ2-3; D not resolved. From germline, CDR1 is SGHNT and CDR2 YENEEA. V was pared by 5 bases and J by 2 bases, with 5 bases between. CDR3 length: 12 amino acids.

The chain has TRBV6-5 and TRBJ2-7; D perhaps matches TRBD2 (7 bases). This CDR3 comprises 15 residues. V lost 0 bases and J lost 4, with 13 bases in between. CDR1 is MNHEY and CDR2 is SVGAGI in the germline V gene. This CDR3 reads CASSYSGEGGYEQYF. CDR3 nucleotides: TGTGCCAGCAGTTACTCGGGGGAGGGGGGATACGAGCAGTACTTC.

The chain uses TRBV30 and TRBJ2-7; 9 nucleotides align to TRBD2. Trimming cost V 5 bases and J 3 bases; bases outside gene matches: 8. CDR3 length: 14 amino acids. Germline V gene data show CDR1 as GTSNPN and CDR2 as SVGIG (reference sequence). CDR3 nucleotide sequence: TGTGCCTGGTGTACCCTAGCGGGAAGCTACGAGCAGTACTTC. Translating gives CAWCTLAGSYEQYF.

The rearrangement joins TRBV2 to TRBJ2-5; 8 bases line up with TRBD2. Near its end, the DNA agrees better with TRBJ2-7, so the J call may be wrong. Looked up from germline, CDR1 is SNHLY and CDR2 is FYNNEI. This CDR3 comprises 14 residues. CDR3 residues: CASSELGTRYEQYF. CDR3 in DNA: TGTGCCAGCAGTGAATTGGGGACTAGGTACGAGCAGTACTTC.

The rearrangement links TRBV10-3 to TRBJ2-7; 12 nucleotides line up with TRBD1. V was clipped by 3 bases and J by 3 bases; unmatched bases: 3. The CDR3 sequence is 15 residues long. CDR1 ENHRY and CDR2 SYGVKD come from the germline V gene. CDR3 region: CAISDRDRGRYEQYF. In DNA form, the CDR3 reads TGTGCCATCAGTGACCGGGACAGGGGGCGCTACGAGCAGTACTTC.

This clone was seen just once. The rearrangement uses TRBV14 and TRBJ2-2; D is ambiguous. Trimming took off 1 base at V and 1 base at J, with 4 bases between the two ends. The CDR3 is 14 residues long. Germline CDR1 reads SGHDN; CDR2 reads FVKESK. The CDR3 coding sequence is TGTGCCAGCAGCCAAGGTCGGAACACCGGGGAGCTGTTTTTT. Protein: CASSQGRNTGELFF.

Details on this clone: Other DNA sequences in this sample translate to the same CDR3. The chain has TRBV15 and TRBJ2-7; D might be TRBD2 (6 bases). The CDR3 spans 13 residues. CDR1 is LNHNV and CDR2 is YYDKDF in the germline V gene (reference sequence). V gave up 3 bases and J gave up 3 bases, with 9 bases separating them. The CDR3 bases are TGTGCCACCAGCAGCATAGCGGACTACGAGCAGTACGTC. This sequence encodes CATSSIADYEQYV.

The CDR3 region is CASSFRGLAYNEQFF. Here the CDR3 DNA reads TGTGCCAGCAGTTTCCGCGGACTAGCGTACAATGAGCAGTTCTTC. The rearrangement links TRBV27 to TRBJ2-1; the match to TRBD2 covers 9 bases. CDR1 and CDR2 (germline): MNHEY, SMNVEV (reference sequence). The CDR3 totals 15 residues. V shed 3 bases and J 4 bases; nucleotides not matched to a gene: 4.